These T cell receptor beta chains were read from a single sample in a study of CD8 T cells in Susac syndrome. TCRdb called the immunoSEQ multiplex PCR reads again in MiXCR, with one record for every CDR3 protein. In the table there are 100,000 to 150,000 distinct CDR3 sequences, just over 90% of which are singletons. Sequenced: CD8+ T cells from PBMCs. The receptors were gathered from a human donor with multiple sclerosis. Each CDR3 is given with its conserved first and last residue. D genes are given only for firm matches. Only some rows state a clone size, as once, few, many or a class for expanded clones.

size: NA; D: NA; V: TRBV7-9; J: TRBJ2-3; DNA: TGTGCCAGCAGCTTAGTGCTGGAGTACACAGATACGCAGTATTTT; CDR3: CASSLVLEYTDTQYF
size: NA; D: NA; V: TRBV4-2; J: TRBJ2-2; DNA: TGTGCCAGCAGCCAAGGGTTCAATGGCGCGAACACCGGGGAGCTGTTTTTT; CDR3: CASSQGFNGANTGELFF
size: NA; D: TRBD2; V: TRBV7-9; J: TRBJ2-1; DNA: TGTGCCAGCAGCTCCAGCGGGGGGGCCGGGAGGGGGTCCTACAATGAGCAGTTCTTC; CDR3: CASSSSGGAGRGSYNEQFF
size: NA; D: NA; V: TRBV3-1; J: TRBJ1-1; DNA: TGTGCCAGCAGCCAAGACAGGGCTATGAACACTGAAGCTTTCTTT; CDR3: CASSQDRAMNTEAFF
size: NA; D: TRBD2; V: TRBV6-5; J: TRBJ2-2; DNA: TGTGCCAGCAGTTACTCGACGCGGGGGGGCACCGGGGAGCTGTTTTTT; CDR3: CASSYSTRGGTGELFF
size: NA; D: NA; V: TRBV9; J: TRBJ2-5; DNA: TGTGCCAGCAGCGTATCAGGGCAACCGCAAGAGACCCAGTACTTC; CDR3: CASSVSGQPQETQYF
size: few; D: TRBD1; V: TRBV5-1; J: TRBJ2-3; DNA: TGCGCCAGCAGCCTGGAGGGACAGGGGCCGGATACGCAGTATTTT; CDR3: CASSLEGQGPDTQYF
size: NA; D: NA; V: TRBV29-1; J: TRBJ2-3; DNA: TGCAGCGTTGACCTTAGCGCTAGCACAGATACGCAGTATTTT; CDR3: CSVDLSASTDTQYF
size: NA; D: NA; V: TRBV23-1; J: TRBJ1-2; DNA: TGCGCCAGCATATATCATGTCTACACCTTC; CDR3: CASIYHVYTF
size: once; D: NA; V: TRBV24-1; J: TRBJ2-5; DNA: TGTGCCACCAGTGATTTGAGGGCAGGGCAAGAGACCCAGTACTTC; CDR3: CATSDLRAGQETQYF
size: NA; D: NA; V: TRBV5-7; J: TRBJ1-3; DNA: TGTGCCAGCAGCTTGGGAGGGATAGGGCCAGCCTCTGGAAACACCATATATTTT; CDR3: CASSLGGIGPASGNTIYF
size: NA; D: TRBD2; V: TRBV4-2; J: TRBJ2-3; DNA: TGTGCCAGCAGCCAACTAGCGGGGCACACAGATACGCAGTATTTT; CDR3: CASSQLAGHTDTQYF
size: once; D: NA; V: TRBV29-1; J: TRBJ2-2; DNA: TGCAGCGTTGAAGATCCTCCCGGGGAGCTGTTTTTT; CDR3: CSVEDPPGELFF
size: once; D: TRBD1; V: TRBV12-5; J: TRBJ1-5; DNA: TGTGCTAGCGGGACAGGGCCAAATCAGCCCCAGCATTTT; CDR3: CASGTGPNQPQHF
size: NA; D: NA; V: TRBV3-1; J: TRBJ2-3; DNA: TGTGCCAGCAGCGGACTAGGACAGGAGTATTTT; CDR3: CASSGLGQEYF
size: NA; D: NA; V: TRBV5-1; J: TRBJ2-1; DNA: TGCGCCAGCAGCTTGGGAAGGAACGGGAATGAGCAGTTCTTC; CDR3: CASSLGRNGNEQFF
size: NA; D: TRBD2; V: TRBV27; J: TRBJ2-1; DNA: TGTGCCAGCAGTTTCCCGGGACTAGTAGCCCATGAGCAGTTCTTC; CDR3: CASSFPGLVAHEQFF
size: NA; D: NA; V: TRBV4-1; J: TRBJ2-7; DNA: TGCGCCAGCAGCCAAGAACCCCAGCCCAAGTTTTACGAGCAGTACTTC; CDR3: CASSQEPQPKFYEQYF
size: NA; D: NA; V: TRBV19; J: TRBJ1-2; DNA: TGTGCCAGTACCTCGGGGGACCGCAAGCCTAACTATGGCTACACCTTC; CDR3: CASTSGDRKPNYGYTF
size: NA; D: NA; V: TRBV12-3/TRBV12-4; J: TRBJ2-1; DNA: TGTGCCAGCAGTCCACCACATGGACAGCACAATGAGCAGTTCTTC; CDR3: CASSPPHGQHNEQFF
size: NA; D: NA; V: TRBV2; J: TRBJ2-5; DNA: TGTGCCGGGATCCAGGGTGGAGAGACCCAGTACTTC; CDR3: CAGIQGGETQYF
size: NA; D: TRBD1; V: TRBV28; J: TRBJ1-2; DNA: TGTGCCAGCAGTATCACCTCAGGGGGAAGCTATGGCTACACCTTC; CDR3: CASSITSGGSYGYTF
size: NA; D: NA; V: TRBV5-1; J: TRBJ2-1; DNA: TGCGCCAGCAGCTCGGCTTGGCAGGGCACCTACAATGAGCAGTTCTTC; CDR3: CASSSAWQGTYNEQFF
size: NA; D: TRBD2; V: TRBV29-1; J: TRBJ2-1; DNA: TGCAGCGTTGAACGTCGGCTAGCGGGGGAAGTACTGGGCAATGAGCAGTTCTTC; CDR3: CSVERRLAGEVLGNEQFF
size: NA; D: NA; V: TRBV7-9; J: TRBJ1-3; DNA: TGTGCCAGCAGCTTAGGTTCAGGTGCCGGAAACACCATATATTTT; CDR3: CASSLGSGAGNTIYF
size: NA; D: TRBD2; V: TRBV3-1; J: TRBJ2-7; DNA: TGTGCCAGCAGCCCCCTACCGAGGGAGGGGTACGAGCAGTACTTC; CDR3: CASSPLPREGYEQYF